The 30 T cell receptor beta chains in this list originate from one sample, sequenced in a study of OX40 agonist ivuxolimab in advanced cancers. Assay: immunoSEQ multiplex PCR; the TCRdb copy retains only in-frame clones and omits some. Altogether roughly 17,000 clones are present, 70% to 90% being singletons, with the ten largest covering around 29%. Sequenced here: CD4+ or CD8+ T cells sorted from blood, sampled in a trial of the OX40 agonist ivuxolimab. These receptor sequences come from an adult with an advanced solid tumor such as melanoma, head and neck, liver or kidney cancer.

The chain is built from TRBV15 and TRBJ2-3; 7 bases line up with TRBD2. Germline-derived CDR1 and CDR2 are LNHNV and YYDKDF (reference sequence). V lost 3 bases and J lost 5; bases outside the gene matches: 14. CDR3 length equals 17 residues. The chain's CDR3 is CATSRGDIAGGRDTQYF. For the CDR3, the DNA is TGTGCCACCAGCAGGGGCGACATAGCGGGCGGTAGAGATACGCAGTATTTT.

CDR3 DNA sequence: TGTGCCAGCAGCCACGGACCCGAGGTGGATGTGGAGACCCAGTACTTC. Amino acids: CASSHGPEVDVETQYF. This sequence joins TRBV7-6 and TRBJ2-5; D is uncertain. Germline assignment: CDR1 SGHVS and CDR2 FNYEAQ. The CDR3 length is 16 residues. With 5 bases removed from V and 5 bases from J, the gap between germline ends came to 21 bases.

The chain employs TRBV5-5 and TRBJ2-7, with D uncertain. V was clipped by 1 base and J by 7 bases, with 6 bases between them. The length of the CDR3 is 11 residues. Germline loops: CDR1 SGHKS, CDR2 YYEKEE (reference sequence). CDR3: CASSLWREQYF. In DNA, the CDR3 is TGTGCCAGCAGCTTGTGGCGGGAGCAGTACTTC.

The V gene is TRBV29-1, the J gene TRBJ2-2; 9 bases are shared with TRBD1. The V gene end was trimmed by 5 bases and the J gene end by 4 bases; junction bases not matched to a gene: 8. The CDR3 consists of 15 residues. Germline V gene lookup returns CDR1 SQVTM and CDR2 ANQGSEA. For the CDR3, the DNA is TGCAGCGTTTCCTGGACAGGGGACGCCACCGGGGAGCTGTTTTTT. Its translation is CSVSWTGDATGELFF.

This chain connects TRBV5-5 to TRBJ1-2; the D gene is possibly TRBD1 (5 bases). The CDR3 consists of 13 residues. Per the germline V gene, CDR1 is SGHKS and CDR2 is YYEKEE (reference sequence). Between the trimmed V and J ends, which lost 7 bases and 4 bases, there was a span of 14 bases. The CDR3 region has the DNA TGTGCCAGCGGAGGGGAGATCGTCTATGGCTACACCTTC. Translated: CASGGEIVYGYTF.

The chain recombines TRBV29-1 with TRBJ1-2; 7 bases agree with TRBD1. The germline V gene encodes CDR1 SQVTM and CDR2 ANQGSEA. J lost 4 bases, V lost 7 bases, and 6 bases had no gene match. The CDR3 length is 12 residues. The CDR3 sequence is CSAPGQSYGYTF. CDR3 in DNA: TGCAGCGCACCGGGACAGTCCTATGGCTACACCTTC. The variable domain in full, completed from reference TRBV29-1 and TRBJ1-2, reads SAVISQKPSRDICQRGTSLTIQCQVDSQVTMMFWYRQQPGQSLTLIATANQGSEATYESGFVIDKFPISRPNLTFSTLTVSNMSPEDSSIYLCSAPGQSYGYTFGSGTRLTVV.

The rearrangement links TRBV7-8 to TRBJ2-3; D possibly uses TRBD1 or TRBD2 (5 bases each). This CDR3 contains 14 residues. Trimming removed 10 bases at V and 1 base at J, with 15 bases between. Germline loops: CDR1 SGHVS, CDR2 FQNEAQ. The CDR3 coding sequence is TGTGCCACAGCCGGGTGGGGACGCACAGATACGCAGTATTTT. Encoded protein: CATAGWGRTDTQYF.

This clone was counted a single time. The chain recombines TRBV27 with TRBJ2-1, with no clear D. Germline CDR1 MNHEY, CDR2 SMNVEV (reference sequence). This CDR3 comprises 14 residues. V was cut by 5 bases and J by 14 bases, with 22 bases left in between. The CDR3 DNA follows: TGTGCCAGCAGTAGAGGATCCCTCAATGAAAAGAAGTTCTTC. It codes for CASSRGSLNEKKFF.

CDR3 loop: CASSWLGKETQYF. The CDR3 region has the DNA TGTGCCAGCAGCTGGCTCGGGAAAGAGACCCAGTACTTC. The chain recombines TRBV5-4 with TRBJ2-5, with D possibly matching TRBD2 (5 bases). Trimming took off 3 bases at V and 3 bases at J, with 9 bases between the two ends. Looked up from germline, CDR1 is SGHNT and CDR2 is YYREEE (reference sequence). This CDR3 is 13 amino acids long.

This CDR3 is CASSGTGTGNQPQHF. DNA for the CDR3: TGTGCCAGCAGCGGGACCGGGACAGGTAATCAGCCCCAGCATTTT. This chain links TRBV7-9 with TRBJ1-5; 8 bases fit TRBD1. Germline CDR1 is SEHNR and CDR2 is FQNEAQ (reference sequence). V gave up 5 bases and J gave up 4 bases; unmatched junction bases: 7. The length of the CDR3 is 15 residues.

V and J are TRBV5-1 and TRBJ2-1; no clear D gene. The germline V gene has CDR1 SGHRS and CDR2 YFSETQ. The CDR3 has 14 amino acids. V lost 1 base to trimming and J lost 8 bases, with 13 bases between them. Here the CDR3 reads CASSLTIFMDEQFF. The CDR3 DNA reads as TGCGCCAGCAGCTTGACCATATTCATGGATGAGCAGTTCTTC.

This chain uses TRBV4-1 with TRBJ2-7; D is unresolved. CDR1 is MGHRA and CDR2 is YSYEKL in the germline V gene. V gave up 2 bases and J gave up 3 bases, with 8 bases separating them. This CDR3 region has 13 residues. The CDR3 DNA is TGCGCCAGCAGCCAACAGACATTCTACGAGCAGTACTTC. Protein: CASSQQTFYEQYF.

This rearrangement joins TRBV28 to TRBJ1-5, with D uncertain. Germline V gives CDR1 MDHEN, CDR2 SYDVKM. Trimming removed 5 bases from V and 5 bases from J, with 13 bases in between. The CDR3 consists of 14 residues. CDR3 in DNA: TGTGCCAGCAGTCCCGATAGACTGGATCAGCCCCAGCATTTT. It is translated as CASSPDRLDQPQHF.

Concerning this clone itself: In the same sample, other DNA sequences code for this CDR3. The chain recombines TRBV27 with TRBJ2-1; D is uncertain. The CDR3 is 13 amino acids. Germline-derived CDR1 and CDR2 are MNHEY and SMNVEV (reference sequence). Trimming shortened V by 5 bases and J by 3 bases, and 8 bases separated the two germline ends. The CDR3 protein is CASSRPNYNEQFF. CDR3 nucleotide sequence: TGTGCCAGCAGTCGCCCCAACTACAATGAGCAGTTCTTC.

J is TRBJ2-7 and V is TRBV14, with TRBD1 identical over 9 bases. Trimming cost V 0 bases and J 3 bases; bases outside gene matches: 18. The CDR3 is made up of 20 amino acids. Germline assignment: CDR1 SGHDN and CDR2 FVKESK. The CDR3 region is CASSQDRDRVREGAYYEQYF. The CDR3 DNA sequence: TGTGCCAGCAGCCAAGATCGGGACAGGGTGAGAGAGGGGGCTTACTACGAGCAGTACTTC.

This chain connects TRBV7-8 to TRBJ2-1; a weak D match, TRBD1 (5 bases). V lost 1 base and J lost 4, with 11 bases in between. CDR1 and CDR2 (germline): SGHVS, FQNEAQ. CDR3 length: 15 residues. The CDR3 bases are TGTGCCAGCAGCTTAGGTCCGACAGCTTACAATGAGCAGTTCTTC. Protein: CASSLGPTAYNEQFF.

The J gene is TRBJ1-4, the V gene TRBV6-4, with 9 bases lining up with TRBD1. There are 14 residues in the CDR3. The V gene end was trimmed by 6 bases and the J gene end by 8 bases; junction bases not matched to a gene: 7. Germline loops: CDR1 MRHNA, CDR2 SNTAGT. DNA for the CDR3: TGTGCCAGCAGGGGTGGGACAGGGTTCGAAAAACTGTTTTTT. It encodes CASRGGTGFEKLFF.

The V call is TRBV6-4, the J call TRBJ2-3; D is perhaps TRBD2 (5 bases). CDR3 length: 12 residues. V was clipped by 2 bases and J by 6 bases, with 6 bases between them. Germline assignment: CDR1 MRHNA and CDR2 SNTAGT. The CDR3 loop reads CASSDRGDTQYF. In DNA, the CDR3 is TGTGCCAGCAGTGACCGAGGGGATACGCAGTATTTT.

CDR3 DNA: TGTGCCAGCATACCGGGGAGGAAGGGTGAGCAGTTCTTC. Protein product: CASIPGRKGEQFF. The rearrangement joins TRBV2 to TRBJ2-1; D may be TRBD2 (6 bases). CDR1 is SNHLY and CDR2 is FYNNEI in the germline V gene. The CDR3 has 13 residues. V lost 7 bases and J lost 9, with 16 bases in between.

The chain uses TRBV13 and TRBJ2-3; D unresolved. Germline CDR1 reads PRHDT; CDR2 reads FYEKMQ (reference sequence). The CDR3 spans 16 residues. Trimming stripped 1 base from V and 4 bases from J, with 15 bases between. The CDR3 protein is CASSLEESRDSDTQYF. The CDR3 nucleotides are TGTGCCAGCAGCTTAGAAGAGTCTAGGGATTCAGATACGCAGTATTTT. The variable domain in full, completed from reference TRBV13 and TRBJ2-3, reads AAGVIQSPRHLIKEKRETATLKCYPIPRHDTVYWYQQGPGQDPQFLISFYEKMQSDKGSIPDRFSAQQFSDYHSELNMSSLELGDSALYFCASSLEESRDSDTQYFGPGTRLTVL.

J is TRBJ2-7 and V is TRBV5-6; D not certain. The CDR3 has 14 residues. V was pared by 1 base and J by 6 bases, with 14 bases between. Germline V gene sequence: CDR1 SGHDT, CDR2 YYEEEE. CDR3 protein: CASSLLPGLGEQYF. CDR3 sequence (DNA): TGTGCCAGCAGCTTGCTCCCCGGCTTAGGCGAGCAGTACTTC.

V is TRBV27 and J is TRBJ2-7; no clear D. CDR3 length equals 13 residues. The germline V gene encodes CDR1 MNHEY and CDR2 SMNVEV (reference sequence). The V end lost 5 bases, the J end lost 4 bases, and 12 bases lay between the germline ends. The CDR3 reads CASSRQVTYEQYF. The CDR3 DNA follows: TGTGCCAGCAGTAGGCAGGTTACATACGAGCAGTACTTC.

The chain joins TRBV28 to TRBJ2-7; D tentatively fits TRBD1 or TRBD2 (5 bases each). The CDR3 runs to 12 residues. V lost 3 bases to trimming and J lost 7 bases, with 10 bases between them. From germline, CDR1 is MDHEN and CDR2 SYDVKM. DNA for the CDR3: TGTGCCAGCAGTTTGGGGACGGGGGAGCAGTACTTC. This codes for CASSLGTGEQYF. Combining the CDR3 with reference TRBV28 and TRBJ2-7 gives the whole variable domain DVKVTQSSRYLVKRTGEKVFLECVQDMDHENMFWYRQDPGLGLRLIYFSYDVKMKEKGDIPEGYSVSREKKERFSLILESASTNQTSMYLCASSLGTGEQYFGPGTRLTVT.

The CDR3 here is CASSLDGGKETQYF. The CDR3 DNA follows: TGTGCCAGCAGCTTAGATGGCGGGAAAGAGACCCAGTACTTC. The V gene is TRBV7-8, the J gene TRBJ2-5; a possible D gene is TRBD2 (6 bases). Germline V gives CDR1 SGHVS, CDR2 FQNEAQ. V was shortened by 1 base and J by 3 bases, with 9 bases between the two germline ends. The CDR3 contains 14 residues.

This chain links TRBV19 with TRBJ1-5, with 10 bases matching TRBD1. Germline values: CDR1 LNHDA, CDR2 SQIVND (reference sequence). J gave up 5 bases and V 6 bases, and 7 bases lay outside the gene matches. The CDR3 sequence is 15 residues long. The CDR3 loop reads CASSRDRGSDQPQHF. In nucleotides, the CDR3 is TGTGCCAGTAGCCGGGACAGGGGTTCGGATCAGCCCCAGCATTTT.

The rearrangement uses TRBV9 and TRBJ2-7, with D perhaps matching TRBD2 (6 bases). Germline V gene lookup returns CDR1 SGDLS and CDR2 YYNGEE. The CDR3 runs 13 residues. Trimming removed 0 bases at V and 5 bases at J, with 9 bases between. Here the CDR3 DNA reads TGTGCCAGCAGCGTAGCGGGAGTAAACGAGCAGTACTTC. Protein sequence: CASSVAGVNEQYF.

The J gene is TRBJ2-1, the V gene TRBV7-3; D remains ambiguous. This CDR3 has 13 residues. Between the trimmed V and J ends, which lost 1 base and 7 bases, there was a span of 8 bases. Germline V lookup: CDR1 SGHTA, CDR2 FQGTGA. Here the CDR3 reads CASSLIGANEQFF. As DNA, the CDR3 is TGTGCCAGCAGCTTAATAGGTGCAAATGAGCAGTTCTTC. Full variable domain (rest looked up from reference TRBV7-3 and TRBJ2-1): GAGVSQTPSNKVTEKGKYVELRCDPISGHTALYWYRQSLGQGPEFLIYFQGTGAADDSGLPNDRFFAVRPEGSVSTLKIQRTERGDSAVYLCASSLIGANEQFFGPGTRLTVL.

The V call is TRBV14, the J call TRBJ2-7, with 10 bases lining up with TRBD1. The length of the CDR3 is 13 residues. The V gene end was trimmed by 5 bases and the J gene end by 4 bases; junction bases not matched to a gene: 2. The germline V gene has CDR1 SGHDN and CDR2 FVKESK. The CDR3 reads CASSGTGEYEQYF. The CDR3 region has the DNA TGTGCCAGCAGCGGGACAGGGGAATACGAGCAGTACTTC.

The J gene is TRBJ2-7, the V gene TRBV27; no clear D. Germline assignment: CDR1 MNHEY and CDR2 SMNVEV (reference sequence). The germline V and J ends were trimmed by 2 bases and 0 bases, with 8 bases remaining between them. This CDR3 contains 14 residues. For the CDR3, the DNA is TGTGCCAGCAGTTTAGAGGCCTACTCCTACGAGCAGTACTTC. Translated: CASSLEAYSYEQYF.

The V call is TRBV29-1, the J call TRBJ1-1, with a weak D call TRBD1 (5 bases). CDR1 and CDR2 (germline): SQVTM, ANQGSEA. V lost 4 bases to trimming and J lost 5 bases, with 14 bases between them. CDR3 size: 13 residues. CDR3 in DNA: TGCAGCGTTGGGGCAGGGTCGATGACTGAAGCTTTCTTT. It is translated as CSVGAGSMTEAFF.